This T cell receptor (beta chain) was found in a study of shared clonotypes between healthy human individuals. The data were produced by immunoSEQ multiplex PCR, yet TCRdb's version contains in-frame clones alone and is incomplete. Among around 750,000 clones, approximately 74% were seen once, and the ten largest hold about 1.8%. This clone has only a few counts. The CDR3 runs 11 residues. V lost 8 bases, J lost 3 bases, and 7 bases lay in between. Looked up from germline, CDR1 is WSHSY and CDR2 is SAAADI. The specimen was memory CD4+ T cells sorted from blood. Subset specified: CD45RA-negative fraction. The genes are TRBV10-2 and TRBJ1-1; no reliable D call. This receptor was taken from a woman in her 30s in good health. The CDR3 loop reads CASEDHTEAFF. In DNA form, the CDR3 reads TGCGCCAGCGAGGATCACACTGAAGCTTTCTTT.